These 21 T cell receptor beta chains came from one sample sequenced in a study of cytomegalovirus exposure and HLA in healthy donors. The method was immunoSEQ multiplex PCR; TCRdb's version includes in-frame clones alone and lacks a portion of them. The profile shows 110,000 or so clones, roughly 86% of them singletons. The material sequenced was PBMCs. Receptors were obtained from a young man in good health and CMV-seronegative.

The rearrangement links TRBV30 to TRBJ2-3; 8 bases are shared with TRBD2. Germline V gene data show CDR1 as GTSNPN and CDR2 as SVGIG (reference sequence). V dropped 3 bases and J dropped 7; count of bases not matched to a gene: 9. The CDR3 is made up of 14 amino acids. CDR3 coding DNA: TGTGCCTGGAGCCCGGGAGGGGAGGGGAATACGCAGTATTTT. It yields the protein CAWSPGGEGNTQYF.

This chain uses TRBV28 with TRBJ2-1; 8 bases agree with TRBD2. Per the germline V gene, CDR1 is MDHEN and CDR2 is SYDVKM. The length of the CDR3 is 13 residues. V trimming: 2 bases; J trimming: 9 bases; junction bases outside the gene matches: 3. The CDR3 sequence is CASSLRGGAEQFF. The CDR3 nucleotides read TGTGCCAGCAGTTTACGGGGGGGGGCTGAGCAGTTCTTC.

The chain couples TRBV11-2 to TRBJ2-3; 16 nucleotides match TRBD2. CDR1 is SGHAT, CDR2 FQNNGV, per germline. The CDR3 covers 17 residues. V dropped 5 bases and J dropped 2; count of bases not matched to a gene: 4. CDR3 protein: CASSQGTSGRDTDTQYF. The CDR3, as DNA: TGTGCCAGCAGCCAAGGGACTAGCGGGAGGGACACAGATACGCAGTATTTT.

The chain combines TRBV5-8 with TRBJ1-1, with D hard to call. Germline V gives CDR1 SGHTS, CDR2 YDEGEE. Trimming took off 4 bases at V and 2 bases at J, with 9 bases between the two ends. The CDR3 is 13 residues long. CDR3 sequence (DNA): TGTGCCAGCAGCCTTGGACTCAACACTGAAGCTTTCTTT. Amino acid sequence: CASSLGLNTEAFF.

This chain uses TRBV4-1 with TRBJ2-3, with 8 bases fitting TRBD2. This CDR3 region has 20 residues. V dropped 0 bases and J dropped 2; count of bases not matched to a gene: 16. Germline V lookup: CDR1 MGHRA, CDR2 YSYEKL. The CDR3 region has the DNA TGCGCCAGCAGCCAAGATGGGGTCGGGGGACGGGGGGGCCCCACAGATACGCAGTATTTT. This encodes CASSQDGVGGRGGPTDTQYF.

This clone has a handful of counts. This chain joins TRBV7-2 and TRBJ2-7; 14 bases agree with TRBD2. Per germline, CDR1 SGHTA and CDR2 FQGNSA. With 4 bases clipped from V and 6 bases from J, the junction kept 5 bases outside the gene matches. The CDR3 contains 15 residues. CDR3 bases: TGTGCCAGCAGCTCAAGGACTAGCGGGAGGACCGAGCAGTACTTC. Amino acid sequence: CASSSRTSGRTEQYF.

The rearrangement uses TRBV6-4 and TRBJ1-2, with TRBD1 matching 9 bases. Germline V lookup: CDR1 MRHNA, CDR2 SNTAGT. J gave up 8 bases and V 10 bases, and 5 bases lay outside the gene matches. This CDR3 spans 11 amino acids. CDR3 loop: CATEDRGGYTF. The CDR3 nucleotides are TGTGCCACCGAGGACAGGGGAGGCTACACCTTC.

The genes are TRBV6-5 and TRBJ1-1, with 7 bases identical to TRBD1. The length of the CDR3 is 13 residues. The trim removed 5 bases at V and 6 bases at J, leaving 6 bases unmatched. CDR1 is MNHEY, CDR2 SVGAGI, per germline. The CDR3 region is CASSNRGSAEAFF. In DNA, the CDR3 is TGTGCCAGCAGTAACAGGGGCTCGGCTGAAGCTTTCTTT.

The chain recombines TRBV30 with TRBJ1-1; D might be TRBD1 (5 bases). V was cut by 4 bases and J by 6 bases, with 15 bases left in between. This CDR3 comprises 13 residues. The germline gives CDR1 GTSNPN, CDR2 SVGIG (reference sequence). CDR3 DNA: TGTGCCTGGATGCGTCAGGGAGGGGCTGAAGCTTTCTTT. Encoded protein: CAWMRQGGAEAFF.

This clone occurred a few times. The V call is TRBV5-1, the J call TRBJ2-7; D is possibly TRBD1 (6 bases). Deletions cut 6 bases from V and 4 bases from J, with 17 bases between. CDR3 length: 14 amino acids. Looked up from germline, CDR1 is SGHRS and CDR2 is YFSETQ. Here the CDR3 DNA reads TGCGCCAGCACCACCCTGACAGGAGCATACGAGCAGTACTTC. Translating gives CASTTLTGAYEQYF.

This chain joins TRBV4-1 and TRBJ2-7; TRBD1 might be the D (6 bases). Looked up from germline, CDR1 is MGHRA and CDR2 is YSYEKL. CDR3 length equals 15 residues. V was clipped by 3 bases and J by 0 bases, with 12 bases between them. This CDR3 is CASSQGPGHSYEQYF. The CDR3 nucleotides read TGCGCCAGCAGCCAGGGTCCGGGACACTCCTACGAGCAGTACTTC.

This clone appeared a few times. The rearrangement links TRBV7-2 to TRBJ1-2; perhaps TRBD1 as D (6 bases). The CDR3 has 16 amino acids. CDR1 and CDR2 (germline): SGHTA, FQGNSA. Trimming left V 3 bases short and J 2 bases short, with 16 bases between. DNA of the CDR3: TGTGCCAGCAGCTTGTCCAACAGGGTTGGAAACTATGGCTACACCTTC. Translated, it gives CASSLSNRVGNYGYTF.

This clone was recorded a few times. CDR3 amino acids: CASSWDSSPQPQHF. The DNA for the CDR3 is TGTGCCAGTAGTTGGGACAGCTCCCCCCAGCCCCAGCATTTT. The chain has TRBV19 and TRBJ1-5, with 7 bases lining up with TRBD1. The J segment lost 7 bases and the V segment lost 5 bases, leaving 8 bases of the junction unmatched. The CDR3 has 14 residues. The germline V gene encodes CDR1 LNHDA and CDR2 SQIVND (reference sequence).

V is TRBV2 and J is TRBJ1-4; D possibly corresponds to TRBD1 (6 bases). There are 16 residues in the CDR3. V shed 7 bases and J shed 5 bases, with 20 bases lying between them. From germline, CDR1 is SNHLY and CDR2 FYNNEI. The CDR3 DNA reads as TGTGCCAGCAACGTCTACGAACAGGGACCAAATGAAAAACTGTTTTTT. Residues: CASNVYEQGPNEKLFF.

The table lists this clone with a count of one. The gene calls are TRBV14 and TRBJ2-7; possible D gene TRBD1, 5 bases. CDR3 length: 15 residues. V lost 1 base, J lost 0 bases, and 10 bases lay in between. Germline V lookup: CDR1 SGHDN, CDR2 FVKESK. CDR3 in amino acids: CASSQAYRSSYEQYF. CDR3 nucleotides: TGTGCCAGCAGCCAAGCTTACAGGAGCTCCTACGAGCAGTACTTC.

This clone was recorded once. The rearrangement joins TRBV19 to TRBJ2-1, with 7 bases fitting TRBD1. J gave up 4 bases and V 5 bases, and 8 bases lay outside the gene matches. CDR3 length: 15 residues. Germline V gene data show CDR1 as LNHDA and CDR2 as SQIVND (reference sequence). CDR3: CASSVTGTVYNEQFF. CDR3 DNA sequence: TGTGCCAGTAGTGTTACCGGGACAGTGTACAATGAGCAGTTCTTC.

The chain couples TRBV27 to TRBJ2-5; D might be TRBD2 (6 bases). The germline V and J ends were trimmed by 4 bases and 1 base, with 16 bases remaining between them. CDR1 is MNHEY, CDR2 SMNVEV, per germline (reference sequence). The CDR3 contains 16 residues. The CDR3 spells CASSSPGGYGQETQYF. The CDR3 nucleotides read TGTGCCAGCAGTTCCCCTGGGGGGTACGGCCAAGAGACCCAGTACTTC.

The chain recombines TRBV4-1 with TRBJ2-7; maybe TRBD2 (5 bases). V lost 1 base and J 0 bases, leaving 16 bases between the germline ends. This CDR3 has 17 amino acids. Looked up from germline, CDR1 is MGHRA and CDR2 is YSYEKL. The CDR3 DNA reads TGCGCCAGCAGCCAAGCCCGTAGAAGCGGTTCCTCCTACGAGCAGTACTTC. This encodes CASSQARRSGSSYEQYF.

This chain connects TRBV30 to TRBJ1-2; D gene ambiguous. The CDR3 extends over 17 amino acids. The V and J ends lost 3 bases and 2 bases respectively, with 22 bases between them. Germline loops: CDR1 GTSNPN, CDR2 SVGIG (reference sequence). The CDR3 coding sequence is TGTGCCTGGAGGAGGTTCGGGGATAGGAAGGAAAACTATGGCTACACCTTC. This gives the protein CAWRRFGDRKENYGYTF. The full variable domain, rest sourced from reference TRBV30 and TRBJ1-2, is SQTIHQWPATLVQPVGSPLSLECTVEGTSNPNLYWYRQAAGRGLQLLFYSVGIGQISSEVPQNLSASRPQDRQFILSSKKLLLSDSGFYLCAWRRFGDRKENYGYTFGSGTRLTVV.

This clone was seen just once. The CDR3 DNA sequence: TGTGCCAGCTCACCACCCGTGCAGTCTGGAAACACCATATATTTT. Its protein product is CASSPPVQSGNTIYF. J is TRBJ1-3 and V is TRBV18; D gene unclear. Per the germline V gene, CDR1 is KGHSH and CDR2 is LQKENI. V was clipped by 0 bases and J by 1 base, with 7 bases between them. The CDR3 is 15 amino acids. The variable domain in full, completed from reference TRBV18 and TRBJ1-3, reads NAGVMQNPRHLVRRRGQEARLRCSPMKGHSHVYWYRQLPEEGLKFMVYLQKENIIDESGMPKERFSAEFPKEGPSILRIQQVVRGDSAAYFCASSPPVQSGNTIYFGEGSWLTVV.

This clone was recorded only once. The chain combines TRBV5-4 with TRBJ2-2, with 10 bases fitting TRBD1. After removal of 4 bases from V and 7 bases from J, the junction contained 7 bases not matched to a gene. This CDR3 spans 15 amino acids. CDR1 is SGHNT, CDR2 YYREEE, per germline (reference sequence). The CDR3 protein is CASSADRGVSGELFF. For the CDR3, the DNA is TGTGCCAGCAGCGCGGACAGGGGGGTGAGCGGGGAGCTGTTTTTT.